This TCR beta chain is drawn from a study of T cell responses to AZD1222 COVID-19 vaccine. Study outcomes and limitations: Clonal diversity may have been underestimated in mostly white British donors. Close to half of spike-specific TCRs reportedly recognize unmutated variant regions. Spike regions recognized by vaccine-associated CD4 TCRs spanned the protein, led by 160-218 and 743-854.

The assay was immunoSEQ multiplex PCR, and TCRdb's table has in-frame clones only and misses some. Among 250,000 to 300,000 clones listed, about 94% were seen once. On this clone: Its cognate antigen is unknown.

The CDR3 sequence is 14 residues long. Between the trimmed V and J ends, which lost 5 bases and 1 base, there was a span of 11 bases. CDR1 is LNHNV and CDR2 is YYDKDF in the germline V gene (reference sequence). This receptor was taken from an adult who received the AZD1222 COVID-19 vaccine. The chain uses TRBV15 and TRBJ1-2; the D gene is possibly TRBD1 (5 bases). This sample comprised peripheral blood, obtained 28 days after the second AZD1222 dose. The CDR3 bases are TGTGCCACCAGCTCCTGGGGCAGTAACTATGGCTACACCTTC. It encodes CATSSWGSNYGYTF.